This T cell receptor (beta chain) comes out of a study of T cells in Graves' hyperthyroidism and ophthalmopathy. Study context: Peripheral blood was drawn at first diagnosis, prior to all treatment.

Broader study findings: The authors' 13 V-J model separated ophthalmopathy from stable hyperthyroidism. Within blood appeared most thyroid clonotypes that had expanded above 0.001.

The CDR3 is 15 amino acids. V was trimmed by 6 bases and J by 1 base, leaving 14 bases between them. The V gene's germline CDR1 is MRHNA and CDR2 SNTAGT. Patients showing uncontrolled infection, other autoimmune disease, pregnancy or lactation were ineligible. TCR beta CDR3 sequences were amplified from RNA transcripts. During a first-round RT-PCR of the TCR CDR3, the HTBI primer set was used. TCRdb re-analysed the multiplex PCR reads in MiXCR, keeping a single row per CDR3 protein. The sample has around 600,000 distinct CDR3 sequences, 16% seen once. This clonotype was found many times. No antigen is known for it.

The chain has TRBV6-4 and TRBJ2-3, with D perhaps matching TRBD1 (6 bases). The sequenced sample was blood. This clonotype was obtained from a middle-aged woman with Graves' ophthalmopathy. Written as DNA, the CDR3 is TGTGCCAGCAGGGAGACAGGTGCGGGCACAGATACGCAGTATTTT. Protein product: CASRETGAGTDTQYF.